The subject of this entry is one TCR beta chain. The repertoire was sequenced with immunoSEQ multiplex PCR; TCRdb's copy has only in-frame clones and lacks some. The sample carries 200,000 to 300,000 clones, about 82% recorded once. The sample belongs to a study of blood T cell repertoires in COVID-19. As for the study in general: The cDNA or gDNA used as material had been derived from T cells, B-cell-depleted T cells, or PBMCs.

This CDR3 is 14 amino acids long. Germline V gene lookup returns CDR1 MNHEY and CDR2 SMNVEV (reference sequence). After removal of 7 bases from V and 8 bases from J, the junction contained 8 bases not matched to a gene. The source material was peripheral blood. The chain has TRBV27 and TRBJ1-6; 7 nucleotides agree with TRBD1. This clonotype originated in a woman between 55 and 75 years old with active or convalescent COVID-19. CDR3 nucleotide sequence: TGTGCCAGCACTTGGAGGGGGCTCGATTCACCCCTCCACTTT. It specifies CASTWRGLDSPLHF.